This is a list of T cell receptor beta chains from one sample in a study of T cells in Graves' hyperthyroidism and ophthalmopathy. TCRdb re-derived calls from the multiplex PCR reads in MiXCR, one entry per CDR3 protein. The table has around 660,000 distinct CDR3 sequences, 45% seen once. Input material: peripheral blood or thyroid tissue (not recorded which). Every receptor here comes from an adult man with Graves' disease, either hyperthyroidism or ophthalmopathy (not recorded which). CDR3s include the opening cysteine and the closing phenylalanine or tryptophan. Fields, in order: clone size, V gene, J gene, D gene, CDR3 DNA, CDR3 protein. The D gene is left open where the match is weak. Clone size, where shown, is once, few, many, or a class for clones that have expanded.

many,TRBV12-3/TRBV12-4,TRBJ1-3,-,TGTGCCAGCAGTTGGCCGACAGGACCCTCTGGAAACACCATATATTTT,CASSWPTGPSGNTIYF
-,TRBV29-1,TRBJ1-1,-,TGCAGCGCCAAGAGGGTGGGTACTGAAGCTTTCTTT,CSAKRVGTEAFF
-,TRBV25-1,TRBJ1-1,TRBD1,TGTGCCAGCAGCGATCGGACAGGGGTGGGGAACACTGAAGCTTTCTTT,CASSDRTGVGNTEAFF
-,TRBV12-3/TRBV12-4,TRBJ1-1,TRBD1,TGTGCCGGCAGGATGGACAGGGTCACTGAAGCTTTCTTT,CAGRMDRVTEAFF
few,TRBV2,TRBJ1-6,-,TGTGCCAGCAGCCAAAAACGCGGGACAATGGATAATTCACCCCTCCACTTT,CASSQKRGTMDNSPLHF
-,TRBV6-6,TRBJ1-1,-,TGTGCCAGCAGCTTAGCGGTTCCTGAAGCTTTCTTT,CASSLAVPEAFF
-,TRBV11-2,TRBJ1-1,TRBD1,TGTGCCAGCAGTTTTAATCGGGGCAGGGGGGTTAACACTGAAGCTTTCTTT,CASSFNRGRGVNTEAFF
-,TRBV7-6,TRBJ2-6,-,TGTGCCAGCAGCCCGATAAATGACAGGAGACAGAGCTCTGGGGCCAACGTCCTGACTTTC,CASSPINDRRQSSGANVLTF
-,TRBV6-1,TRBJ1-2,TRBD1,TGTGCCAGCAGTGAACGGGGACAGCTTGGGGATAACTATGGCTACACCTTC,CASSERGQLGDNYGYTF
few,TRBV7-2,TRBJ2-5,TRBD1,TGTGCCAGCAGGGGGACAGGGAAGGAGACCCAGTACTTC,CASRGTGKETQYF
-,TRBV9,TRBJ2-5,-,TGTGTCAGCAGCGTAGTATACGAAGGGACCCAGTACTTC,CVSSVVYEGTQYF
-,TRBV10-3,TRBJ2-6,TRBD2,TGTGCCATCAGCGGGAGGGTAGGGGCCAACGTCCTGACTTTC,CAISGRVGANVLTF
-,TRBV10-3,TRBJ1-1,-,TGTGCCATCAGTGAGTCTCAGGGGACGGGGCAGACAAAGAACACTGAAGCTTTCTTT,CAISESQGTGQTKNTEAFF
-,TRBV6-1,TRBJ1-2,-,TGTGCCAGCAGGTCCCCAGTTGACGCCTACTATGGCTACACCTTC,CASRSPVDAYYGYTF
-,TRBV2,TRBJ2-5,-,TGTGCCAGCAAGGCGGAGGACCAGTACTTC,CASKAEDQYF
-,TRBV2,TRBJ2-7,-,TGTGCCAGCAGTGAAATGGGGTTGACGAGCTCCTACGAGCAGTACTTC,CASSEMGLTSSYEQYF
-,TRBV29-1,TRBJ2-5,-,TGCAGCGTTGATCGGGCAGGGGTGGAAGAGACCCAGTACTTC,CSVDRAGVEETQYF
-,TRBV5-1,TRBJ1-4,-,TGCGCCAGCAGTAGCAGGGGTATCGGTGAAAAACTGTTTTTT,CASSSRGIGEKLFF
few,TRBV7-9,TRBJ2-5,TRBD2,TGTGCCAGCAGCGATACTAGCGGGAGTCGGGAGACCCAGTACTTC,CASSDTSGSRETQYF
many,TRBV12-3/TRBV12-4,TRBJ2-5,TRBD1,TGTGCCAGTGTGGGACAGGGGGGAGAGACCCAGTACTTC,CASVGQGGETQYF
once,TRBV24-1,TRBJ2-5,TRBD2,TGTGCCACCAGTGATTTCCGGGGACTAGCGGGAGTGGAGACCCAGTACTTC,CATSDFRGLAGVETQYF
-,TRBV29-1,TRBJ1-4,-,TGCAGCGTTGCGCCACCCGGGGGAAAACTGTTTTTT,CSVAPPGGKLFF
many,TRBV7-9,TRBJ2-5,-,TGTGCCAGCAGCCGACCACTCCAAGAGACCCAGTACTTC,CASSRPLQETQYF
-,TRBV20-1,TRBJ1-5,TRBD1,TGCAGTCCCGGACAGGGTGTGAGTCAGCCCCAGCATTTT,CSPGQGVSQPQHF
-,TRBV4-3,TRBJ2-7,TRBD2,TGCGCCAGCAGCCAAGGAGCGGGAATCGTCTACGAGCAGTACTTC,CASSQGAGIVYEQYF
few,TRBV7-2,TRBJ1-1,TRBD1,TGTGCCAGCAGCTTAAGTGGGACAGCTACTGAAGCTTTCTTT,CASSLSGTATEAFF
-,TRBV6-6,TRBJ1-4,-,TGTGCCAGCAGTTACTCGACGGGGGGCGTGGGAAAACTGTTTTTT,CASSYSTGGVGKLFF
many,TRBV2,TRBJ1-2,-,TGTGCCAGCAGTGAGAGGCACAATAACTATGGCTACACCTTC,CASSERHNNYGYTF
-,TRBV7-2,TRBJ2-7,-,TGTGCCAGCAGCTTCCGGGACAGCGGGACCTACGAGCAGTACTTC,CASSFRDSGTYEQYF
many,TRBV15,TRBJ1-5,-,TGTGCCACCAGCAAAGGATGGGGGTCTCTCAATCAGCCCCAGCATTTT,CATSKGWGSLNQPQHF
-,TRBV9,TRBJ1-5,-,TGTGCCAGCAGAGTACTGACAGGCCGCAATCAGCCCCAGCATTTT,CASRVLTGRNQPQHF
-,TRBV7-8,TRBJ1-2,TRBD1,TGTGCCAGCAGCCTGGACAGACCGGGACAGGGTTTTGGCTACACCTTC,CASSLDRPGQGFGYTF
-,TRBV20-1,TRBJ1-4,-,TGCAGTGCTAGACCGGGCCATAATGAAAAACTGTTTTTT,CSARPGHNEKLFF
many,TRBV10-3,TRBJ1-2,-,TGTGCCATCAGCCAGGGGTCGCATGGCTACACCTTC,CAISQGSHGYTF
many,TRBV20-1,TRBJ1-2,-,TGCAGTGCTAGAGACAGGGCTAACTATGGCTACACCTTC,CSARDRANYGYTF
many,TRBV29-1,TRBJ1-2,TRBD1,TGCAGCGTTCCAAAGGGACAGGGAATATACTATGGCTACACCTTC,CSVPKGQGIYYGYTF
once,TRBV10-3,TRBJ1-5,-,TGTGCCATCAGTGAGGGGGACGGCGCCCAGCATTTT,CAISEGDGAQHF
few,TRBV20-1,TRBJ2-7,TRBD1,TGCAGTGCGCCGAGGGACAGGGGAGTTGGGGAGCAGTACTTC,CSAPRDRGVGEQYF
-,TRBV29-1,TRBJ1-3,-,TGCAGCGTTGAAGGACAGGACAGTGGAAACACCGCATATTTT,CSVEGQDSGNTAYF
-,TRBV20-1,TRBJ2-5,TRBD2,TGCAGTGCTACCCCCTCTAGCGGGTTGCAAGAGACCCAGTACTTC,CSATPSSGLQETQYF
-,TRBV25-1,TRBJ1-3,TRBD1,TGTGCCAGCAGTGGCGGGACAGCAACTGGAAACACCATATATTTT,CASSGGTATGNTIYF
few,TRBV9,TRBJ1-2,TRBD1,TGTGCCAGCAGCGGCCGGGACAGGGCGGACTATGGCTACACCTTC,CASSGRDRADYGYTF
many,TRBV25-1,TRBJ2-7,-,TGTGCCAGCAGTGAGCAACAGGGGGGGTACGAGCAGTACTTC,CASSEQQGGYEQYF
many,TRBV29-1,TRBJ1-5,TRBD1,TGCAGCGTGGGGACAGGGGGTGGGACTCAGCCCCAGCATTTT,CSVGTGGGTQPQHF
few,TRBV6-5,TRBJ2-7,-,TGTGCCAGCGAACAGGCATCGGGCGAGCAGTACTTC,CASEQASGEQYF
few,TRBV25-1,TRBJ2-7,TRBD1,TGTGCCAGCAGTGGGACAGGGGGCTCCTACGAGCAGTACTTC,CASSGTGGSYEQYF
many,TRBV7-8,TRBJ1-2,-,TGTGCCAGCAGCCCCAGGACGTCCGGCTACACCTTC,CASSPRTSGYTF
many,TRBV12-3/TRBV12-4,TRBJ1-2,-,TGTGCCAGCAGTTTGACCGGGGGAACGGATGGCTACACCTTC,CASSLTGGTDGYTF
-,TRBV7-3,TRBJ1-5,TRBD1,TGTGCCAGCAGCTTATATGGACAGGGGAACAATCAGCCCCAGCATTTT,CASSLYGQGNNQPQHF
-,TRBV7-9,TRBJ1-2,TRBD1,TGTGCCAGCAGCGGCAGCGGGACAGTTAACTATGGCTACACCTTC,CASSGSGTVNYGYTF
-,TRBV6-4,TRBJ1-1,TRBD1,TGTGCCAGCAGCCTGACAGGGTGGAACACTGAAGCTTTCTTT,CASSLTGWNTEAFF
few,TRBV7-2,TRBJ1-4,-,TGTGCCAGCAGCTTAATAGGGGCAGGTCTAAATGAAAAACTGTTTTTT,CASSLIGAGLNEKLFF
many,TRBV7-6,TRBJ2-7,-,TGTGCCAGCAGCTTAGGGGGCAGGGGGGACTACGAGCAGTACTTC,CASSLGGRGDYEQYF